This entry is about one TCR beta chain. Its cognate antigen is unknown. The record originates from a study of T cells in Graves' hyperthyroidism and ophthalmopathy. V was cut by 4 bases and J by 7 bases, with 17 bases left in between. CDR1 is SGDLS and CDR2 is YYNGEE in the germline V gene. CDR3 length: 15 amino acids. Study results and limitations: Also found in blood were most expanded thyroid clonotypes above 0.001.

TCR beta CDR3 region amplification was performed from RNA transcripts. An initial round of RT-PCR targeting the TCR CDR3 relied on the HTBI primer set. Each CDR3 protein gets one entry after TCRdb re-called the multiplex PCR reads with MiXCR. This table holds fewer than 600,000 distinct CDR3 sequences, roughly 15% found once. This TCR was recovered from a woman aged 35 to 49 with Graves' hyperthyroidism. The chain couples TRBV9 to TRBJ2-2; no clear D gene. Sequencing was carried out using blood. In DNA, the CDR3 is TGTGCCAGCAGCCCCCACCAGCTGGTAGGCGGGGAGCTGTTTTTT. This translates into CASSPHQLVGGELFF.